Here is one T cell receptor beta chain with its context. Its target is unknown. The length of the CDR3 is 16 residues. Germline CDR1 reads SNHLY; CDR2 reads FYNNEI. Losses at the gene ends were 5 bases for V and 2 bases for J; bases not matched to a gene: 5. The sample comes from a study of cytomegalovirus exposure and HLA in healthy donors. Regarding the study as a whole: The study flagged 150 to 200 TCR beta chains as cytomegalovirus-associated. Later on, a genetic analysis was performed. It linked a missense variant in DCLRE1C with V- and J-gene trimming of TCR beta.

The PCR made use of 60 Vbeta and 13 Jbeta primers. Sequencing was performed with immunoSEQ multiplex PCR; in TCRdb, only in-frame clones are kept and a portion is missing. Of 130,000 to 150,000 clones in the sample, roughly four fifths were seen once. Sequencing input: PBMCs. This chain connects TRBV2 to TRBJ2-6; 8 nucleotides agree with TRBD1. The clonotype originates from a woman aged 40 to 49 in good health and CMV-seronegative. CDR3 nucleotide sequence: TGTGCCAGCAGTCTGACAGGGGACCCTGGGGCCAACGTCCTGACTTTC. As protein: CASSLTGDPGANVLTF.